The present entry profiles one T cell receptor beta chain with its context. Its antigen target is currently unknown. No much larger clonotype is one base removed from it; base qualities were not supplied. These data belong to a study of blood T cells in healthy people across ages (dated by TCRdb to the mid-2010s). A note on the overall study: In model experiments, roughly one uniquely barcoded TCR beta cDNA molecule per two T cells was captured by template switching. The study measured age-related changes in TCR beta repertoire diversity using deep sequencing normalized with unique cDNA molecular identifiers. The donors were divided into four age groups: young (average around 15 years), middle-aged (approximately 39), aged (under 70) and long-lived (82). To avoid experimental bias, donors of different ages were distributed randomly across sequencing lanes. Using the same blood draw, the study looked at two additional independent replicas of 1 million unique cDNA reads for two donors, one aged 18 to 30 and the other aged 80 or older.

Systemically healthy Caucasian individuals from Russia, 35 to 50 in total and aged roughly 6 to 100 years, were included as donors. Around 10 milliliters of peripheral blood were collected from each donor into EDTA-treated Vacutainer tubes. PBMCs were isolated by Ficoll-Paque density-gradient centrifugation, with at least 6 million obtained per sample. Trizol reagent was used to extract total RNA from the PBMCs, yielding at least 5 micrograms per sample. For every donor, flow cytometry on a PBMC aliquot measured the percentage of naive CD45RAhigh/CD27high T cells. The library was built by means of 5' RACE. Data came from an Illumina HiSeq 2500. A second PCR of about 6 to 12 cycles was run with a J-beta primer mix and a sample-barcoded 5' primer. A template-switch 5' adaptor carrying 12 random nucleotides introduced a unique molecular identifier onto each TCR beta cDNA molecule. At least 2.5 million CDR3-containing paired-end reads were obtained from each sample. First-strand cDNA synthesis was performed from all RNA using the Mint cDNA synthesis kit, with priming by a TRBC-specific oligonucleotide. Following uracil-DNA glycosylase treatment, all cDNA underwent a first 18-cycle PCR with the universal primers M1SS and BC2_uni_R. Processing in the source paper ran as follows. For normalization, 1 million high-quality reads, each with a distinct molecular identifier, were randomly selected from each sample. Instead of being binned into consensus sequences, reads with shared molecular identifiers were discarded. CDR3 identification, clonotype clustering and error correction used MiTCR with a Q25 quality threshold and the strictest error-elimination algorithm. A nonparametric unseen species model with Euler transformation was used to estimate lower-bound total TCR beta diversity. TCRdb trimmed public reads at Q25 via fastp, called clones via MiXCR and kept in-frame beta chains. Rows merge per CDR3 protein into single entries with the most common DNA and genes. TCRdb, not the authors, supplied the V and J calls. Here the sample has over a million distinct CDR3 sequences; roughly 43% occur a single time. Approximately 4.1% of the sample lies in the top ten.

Points the paper makes about the study in general: Total diversity estimates from one million sequenced T cells were considered lower bounds and underestimates. Compared with the aged group, the long-lived group had more naive CD4+ T cells, fewer expanded clones and increased TCR diversity, suggesting age selection. Observed TCR beta diversity correlated strongly with the percentage of naive T cells measured by flow cytometry. Because the CMV infection status of the donors was unknown, age-related changes in expanded clonotypes may potentially have been confounded. As age increased, observed TCR beta diversity per million T cells dropped in a roughly linear way, and a significant reduction was already evident by age about 36. Because profiling used bulk unsorted PBMCs, naive and antigen-experienced compartments could not be compared conclusively.

V drops 5 bases and J drops 4 bases, leaving 23 bases in between. The germline V gene (reference sequence) specifies DFQATT as CDR1 and SNEGSKA as CDR2. From cysteine to phenylalanine, the CDR3 is 16 amino acids long. The sequence is cut down to CDR3 DNA, 48 bases in frame from base 1. This clonotype was sampled from a woman aged 18-30 years in good health. Sequenced: blood. Recombination linked TRBV20-1 to TRBJ1-2, with TRBD1 as a weak D call on 6 bases. CDR3 region: CSALLPRGSNAYGYTF. The sequenced DNA is TGCAGTGCTCTCCTTCCCAGGGGAAGTAACGCCTATGGCTACACCTTC.